This section outlines one T cell receptor (beta chain) sequence together with its context. Some clones are missing from TCRdb's copy, which holds only in-frame ones; the method was immunoSEQ multiplex PCR. The table records about 97,000 clones, approximately 75% of them present only once. This record belongs to a study of radiotherapy plus CTLA-4 blockade in lung cancer. The V and J ends lost 6 bases and 6 bases respectively, with 20 bases between them. Germline V lookup: CDR1 MNHEY, CDR2 SMNVEV (reference sequence). The CDR3 contains 15 residues. Sequenced here: peripheral blood, sampled from a patient treated with radiotherapy plus ipilimumab. This receptor was taken from a human donor with non-small cell lung cancer who had a partial response to radiotherapy plus ipilimumab. Some clones in this sample may be carry-over from other donors' samples. This chain connects TRBV27 to TRBJ1-1; D is possibly TRBD1 (5 bases). CDR3 sequence reads: CASSPPGGRGSEAFF. The CDR3 bases are TGTGCCAGCAGCCCCCCCGGTGGGAGGGGATCTGAAGCTTTCTTT.